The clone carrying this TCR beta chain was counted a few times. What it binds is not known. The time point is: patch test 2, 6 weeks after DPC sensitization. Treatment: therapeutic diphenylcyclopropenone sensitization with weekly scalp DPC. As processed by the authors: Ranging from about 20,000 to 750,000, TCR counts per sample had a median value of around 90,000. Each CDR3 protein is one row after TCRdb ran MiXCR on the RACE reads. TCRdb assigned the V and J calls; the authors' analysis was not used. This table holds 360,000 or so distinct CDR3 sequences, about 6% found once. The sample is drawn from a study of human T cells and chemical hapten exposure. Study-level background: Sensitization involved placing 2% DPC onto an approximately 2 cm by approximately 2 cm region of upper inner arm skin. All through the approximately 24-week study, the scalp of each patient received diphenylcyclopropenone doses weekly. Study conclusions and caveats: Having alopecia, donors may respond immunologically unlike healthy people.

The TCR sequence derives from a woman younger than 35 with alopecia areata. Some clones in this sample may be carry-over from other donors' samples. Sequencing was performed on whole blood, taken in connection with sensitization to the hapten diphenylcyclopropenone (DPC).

The CDR3 loop reads CASSLVAAIIETDGYTF. Written as DNA, the CDR3 is TGTGCCAGCAGCTTAGTGGCAGCAATAATTGAAACCGATGGCTACACCTTC. The chain has TRBV7-2 and TRBJ1-2; D call uncertain. This CDR3 has 17 amino acids. Germline CDR1 and CDR2: SGHTA and FQGNSA. The V end lost 1 base, the J end lost 6 bases, and 21 bases lay between the germline ends.